This record looks at one TCR beta chain sequence and its context. The antigen remains undetermined. This sample was included in a study of blood T cells in healthy people across ages. The CDR3 is 14 residues long. Trimming removed 0 bases at V and 4 bases at J, with 10 bases between. Looked up from germline, CDR1 is SGHRS and CDR2 is YFSETQ. Together with a sample-barcoded 5' primer, a J-beta primer mix was included in a second PCR lasting about 7 to 11 cycles. The authors tagged each cDNA molecule using a template-switch adaptor with 12 random nucleotides. TCRdb passed the 5' RACE reads through MiXCR, listing each CDR3 protein once. The data show around 1,800,000 distinct CDR3 sequences, about two fifths seen once. Notes on the study in general: Investigators viewed diversity estimates from one million T cells as underestimates, the study reported. Significant beta diversity loss was already apparent by age approximately 36, declining roughly linearly.

Material: blood. This clonotype was sampled from a human donor in good health. This rearrangement joins TRBV5-1 to TRBJ1-2; D is unresolved. DNA for the CDR3: TGCGCCAGCAGCTTGGAAGGGAATATCTATGGCTACACCTTC. Amino acids: CASSLEGNIYGYTF.